The entry below describes one T cell receptor beta chain. This entry comes from a study of blood T cell repertoires in COVID-19. About the research overall: COVID-19 samples collected from the United States, Italy and Spain covered acute and convalescent phases.

Here immunoSEQ multiplex PCR was the method, and the copy in TCRdb shows in-frame clones only, minus some. The sample includes 350,000 to 450,000 clones, around 87% of them seen just once. V dropped 0 bases and J dropped 8; count of bases not matched to a gene: 7. The CDR3 contains 15 residues. Germline assignment: CDR1 SEHNR and CDR2 FQNEAQ (reference sequence). This TCR was sampled from a man aged 25-40 years who had recovered from COVID-19. The rearrangement uses TRBV7-9 and TRBJ1-2, with TRBD1 matching over 9 bases. The sample taken for sequencing was PBMCs or T cells enriched from blood (not recorded which). CDR3 sequence (DNA): TGTGCCAGCAGCTTAGCCAAAGACAGGGGGGCAGGCTACACCTTC. This codes for CASSLAKDRGAGYTF. The whole variable domain, remainder taken from reference TRBV7-9 and TRBJ1-2, is DTGVSQNPRHKITKRGQNVTFRCDPISEHNRLYWYRQTLGQGPEFLTYFQNEAQLEKSRLLSDRFSAERPKGSFSTLEIQRTEQGDSAMYLCASSLAKDRGAGYTFGSGTRLTVV.